Listed below are T cell receptor beta chains from one sample, sequenced in a study of regulatory T cells in long-lasting Graves disease. TCRdb reanalysed the multiplex PCR reads using MiXCR and keeps one entry per CDR3 protein. Counted here are about 430,000 distinct CDR3 sequences, about 15% occurring once; the ten biggest clones make up 7.8%. These same data were also listed under a study on T cells in Graves' hyperthyroidism and ophthalmopathy.

Specimen: peripheral blood mononuclear cells (PBMCs), collected at new diagnosis, from a patient treated with antithyroid drugs. These receptors originate from a middle-aged woman with Graves disease. Both conserved end residues are part of each CDR3. A D gene is named only where the DNA matches it firmly. Size values are once, few and many counts, or a class for expanded clones, and some rows have none.

cdr3_length	v_call	d_call	j_call	clone_size	cdr3_aa	cdr3_nt
14	TRBV29-1	.	TRBJ2-5	few	CSVVGASGQETQYF	TGCAGCGTTGTGGGGGCTAGCGGACAAGAGACCCAGTACTTC
16	TRBV28	TRBD1	TRBJ1-5	many	CASSSGDRGRGQPQHF	TGTGCCAGCAGTTCCGGGGACAGGGGGCGCGGGCAGCCCCAGCATTTT
14	TRBV27	.	TRBJ1-2	.	CASSTTRANYGYTF	TGTGCCAGCAGTACGACACGAGCTAACTATGGCTACACCTTC
15	TRBV5-1	.	TRBJ1-1	few	CASRPPTVTGTEAFF	TGCGCCAGCAGGCCCCCCACCGTAACCGGCACTGAAGCTTTCTTT
13	TRBV12-3/TRBV12-4	.	TRBJ1-1	many	CASSLEAQGEAFF	TGTGCCAGCAGTTTAGAGGCCCAGGGTGAAGCTTTCTTT
17	TRBV20-1	TRBD2	TRBJ2-7	many	CSAREAGRTSGRDEQYF	TGCAGTGCTAGAGAGGCAGGGCGGACTAGCGGGAGAGACGAGCAGTACTTC
17	TRBV3-1	.	TRBJ2-3	.	CASSQDGRRTLGDTQYF	TGTGCCAGCAGCCAAGATGGGAGGCGGACCCTAGGAGATACGCAGTATTTT
15	TRBV15	TRBD1	TRBJ1-6	few	CATNRDREWSSPLHF	TGTGCCACCAACAGAGACAGGGAGTGGAGTTCACCCCTCCACTTT
20	TRBV20-1	TRBD2	TRBJ2-7	many	CSARATPGLAGDTLSYEQYF	TGCAGTGCTAGAGCTACACCGGGACTAGCGGGAGACACCCTCTCCTACGAGCAGTACTTC
14	TRBV10-3	.	TRBJ2-5	many	CAISEGSALETQYF	TGTGCCATCAGTGAGGGGTCAGCTCTAGAGACCCAGTACTTC
13	TRBV30	.	TRBJ2-7	.	CAWSVGWGREQYF	TGTGCCTGGAGTGTAGGGTGGGGGAGAGAGCAGTACTTC
15	TRBV5-6	TRBD1	TRBJ2-3	many	CASSLKGAGTDTQYF	TGTGCCAGCAGCTTGAAGGGGGCTGGCACAGATACGCAGTATTTT
15	TRBV19	TRBD1	TRBJ2-1	.	CASSPSGTGDNEQSF	TGTGCCAGTAGTCCATCAGGGACAGGGGACAATGAGCAGTCCTTC
15	TRBV7-2	.	TRBJ1-3	.	CASSGRMSSGNTIYF	TGTGCCAGCAGCGGACGGATGAGCTCTGGAAACACCATATATTTT
13	TRBV6-1	.	TRBJ2-2	.	CASSQLNTGELFF	TGTGCCAGCAGTCAATTGAACACCGGGGAGCTGTTTTTT
14	TRBV19	TRBD2	TRBJ2-1	.	CASSVGRDYNEQFF	TGTGCCAGTAGTGTGGGGAGGGACTACAATGAGCAGTTCTTC
14	TRBV10-2	.	TRBJ2-2	many	CASSSTIDTGELFF	TGCGCCAGCTCGAGTACGATAGACACCGGGGAGCTGTTTTTT
15	TRBV20-1	TRBD2	TRBJ2-1	few	CSARSGLANYNEQFF	TGCAGTGCTAGGTCGGGACTAGCGAACTACAATGAGCAGTTCTTC
14	TRBV7-2	TRBD2	TRBJ2-5	many	CASSPASGRETQYF	TGTGCCAGCAGCCCCGCTAGCGGGCGAGAGACCCAGTACTTC
19	TRBV28	TRBD1	TRBJ2-6	.	CASSFLRTGYSAGANVLTF	TGTGCCAGCAGTTTCCTACGGACAGGGTATTCGGCTGGGGCCAACGTCCTGACTTTC
15	TRBV20-1	TRBD1	TRBJ2-3	.	CSAGRTGSSTDTQYF	TGCAGTGCTGGAAGGACAGGCTCCTCCACAGATACGCAGTATTTT
13	TRBV28	.	TRBJ2-3	many	CASSLGRLATQYF	TGTGCCAGCAGCCTGGGGCGCTTGGCTACGCAGTATTTT
13	TRBV20-1	TRBD2	TRBJ2-7	many	CSARAGGSYEQYF	TGCAGTGCAAGAGCGGGAGGTTCCTACGAGCAGTACTTC
15	TRBV28	TRBD2	TRBJ2-3	many	CASLGAGGTTDTQYF	TGTGCCAGCCTTGGAGCGGGAGGTACCACAGATACGCAGTATTTT
13	TRBV20-1	.	TRBJ2-5	many	CSARGAFQETQYF	TGCAGTGCTAGAGGGGCATTTCAAGAGACCCAGTACTTC
13	TRBV20-1	.	TRBJ2-7	many	CSAPLRDPYEQYF	TGCAGTGCCCCCCTGCGGGACCCCTACGAGCAGTACTTC